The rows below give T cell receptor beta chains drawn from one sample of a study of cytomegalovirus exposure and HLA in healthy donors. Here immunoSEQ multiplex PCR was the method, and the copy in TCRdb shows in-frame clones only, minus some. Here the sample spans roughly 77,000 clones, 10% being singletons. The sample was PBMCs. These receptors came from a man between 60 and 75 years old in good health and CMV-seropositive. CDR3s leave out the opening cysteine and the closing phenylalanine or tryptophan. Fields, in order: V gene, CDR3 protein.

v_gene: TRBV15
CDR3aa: ATSVDRDWGRKLF

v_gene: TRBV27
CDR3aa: ASSLVAGDYGYT

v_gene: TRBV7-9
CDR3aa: ASSLAALQETQY

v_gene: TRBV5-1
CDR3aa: ASTTSPAGELF

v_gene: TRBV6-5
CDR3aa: ASSYGAGIRYEQY

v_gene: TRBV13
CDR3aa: ASSSQGGTDTQY

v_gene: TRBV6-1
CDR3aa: ASSEWGGARYNEQF

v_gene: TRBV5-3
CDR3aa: ARTFGGAAEKLF

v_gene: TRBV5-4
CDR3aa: ASSWDSHSNTGELF

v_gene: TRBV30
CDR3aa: ARGLAGADTQY

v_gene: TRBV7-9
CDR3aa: ASTVQNTEAF

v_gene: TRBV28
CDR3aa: ASSLDGMDIKY

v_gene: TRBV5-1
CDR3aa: ASSLEVAAQETQY

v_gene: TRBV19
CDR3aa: ASSIGGAANYGYT

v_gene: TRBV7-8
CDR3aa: ASSQRPGQGGGELF

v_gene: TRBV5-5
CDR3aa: ASSPGSGNQPQH

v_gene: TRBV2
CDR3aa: ASTGQEGGGYT

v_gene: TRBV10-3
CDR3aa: AIRGGGAAETQY

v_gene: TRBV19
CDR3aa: ASSMARAGAGMWEPTDTQY

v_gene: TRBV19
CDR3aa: ASSAQVNSNYGYT

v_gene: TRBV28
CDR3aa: ASSAPAGGQLNTGELF

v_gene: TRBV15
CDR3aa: ATSMGAQETQY

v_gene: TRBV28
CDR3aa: ASSLPGQGINEQF

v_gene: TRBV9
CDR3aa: ASSATGGTTGELF

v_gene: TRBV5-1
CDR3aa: ASSLDGQGIIGGYT

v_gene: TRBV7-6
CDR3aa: ASSYYRDEQF

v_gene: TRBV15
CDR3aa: ATSSIRRGFRTDTQY

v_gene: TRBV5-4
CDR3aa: ASRWLTLNTEAF

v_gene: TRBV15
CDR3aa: ATSRGGAGGPETQY

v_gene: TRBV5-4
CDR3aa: ASSDRGVTEAF

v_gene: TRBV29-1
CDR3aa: SARLGGNTGELF

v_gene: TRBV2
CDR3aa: ASSREGNQPQH

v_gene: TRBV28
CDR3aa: AIKTRPNTGELF

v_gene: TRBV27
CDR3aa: ASRWGVADPYNEQF

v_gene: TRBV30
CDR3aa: AWSVSLSGGNNSPLH

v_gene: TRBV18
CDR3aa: ASSPFPPSGTVSNQPQH

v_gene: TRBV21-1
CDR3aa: ASSKRVQGPRSYNEQF

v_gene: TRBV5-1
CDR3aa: ASSLGLAGTGELF

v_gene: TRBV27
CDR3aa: ASSFRASGAEYNEQF

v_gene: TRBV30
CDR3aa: AWSVRTRSPYEQY

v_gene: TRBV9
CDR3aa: ASSSTGTGTEKLF

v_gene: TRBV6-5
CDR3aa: ASSRDREETQY

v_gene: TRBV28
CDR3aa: ASSYGTIKGETETQY

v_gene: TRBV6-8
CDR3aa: ASSKLAAQF

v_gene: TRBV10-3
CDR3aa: AISEFDRLEETQY

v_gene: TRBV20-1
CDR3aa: QGALQETQY

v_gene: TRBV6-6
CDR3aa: ASSLRSGSDYNEQF

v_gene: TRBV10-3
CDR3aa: AINDAGAANTGELF

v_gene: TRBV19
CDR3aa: ASSTSGRTGGKLF

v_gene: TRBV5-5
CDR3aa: ASSLAATGVSTEAF

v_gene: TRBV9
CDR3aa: ASSAMGSGPYNEQF

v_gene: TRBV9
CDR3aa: ASSVDGPFEYGYT

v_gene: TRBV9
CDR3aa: ASSPTGTGANTGELF

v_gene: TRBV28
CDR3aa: ASRVRPSDGYT